This T cell receptor beta chain was sequenced in a study of T cell repertoires in aging, cancer and after chemotherapy. Study as a whole: Six age groups, ranging from 30 or younger to 70 or older, included the donors. Pre- and post-chemotherapy samples were paired from chronic lymphocytic leukemia patients treated with fludarabine- or bendamustine-based regimens.

With regard to this clonotype: Its target is not known.

Amplification of TCR beta used genomic DNA extracted from peripheral blood. Rearranged V-D-J TRB sequences were amplified with a mixed TRB-A/B primer pool. TCRdb fed the multiplex PCR reads into MiXCR, producing one record per CDR3 protein. The sample gives a few hundred distinct CDR3 sequences, about 28% of which show up once; roughly four fifths is in the top ten. General study points: Immunological memory after chemotherapy cannot be judged from the repertoire data. Median generation probability rose over the chemotherapy interval in each cancer cohort, suggesting rebound thymic output.

Material for sequencing was blood. The TCR originated in a human donor with a blood cancer.

The CDR3 loop reads CASSQDRDRSEAFF. CDR3 DNA: TGTGCCAGCAGCCAAGACAGGGATCGATCTGAAGCTTTCTTT. The genes are TRBV27 and TRBJ1-1; 7 bases agree with TRBD1. CDR1 is MNHEY and CDR2 is SMNVEV in the germline V gene (reference sequence). The CDR3 contains 14 residues. V lost 6 bases and J lost 6; bases outside the gene matches: 10.